These T cell receptor beta chains were read from a single sample in a study of T cells in Graves' hyperthyroidism and ophthalmopathy. TCRdb redid the calling of the multiplex PCR reads with MiXCR, one entry per CDR3 protein. The data hold 450,000 to 650,000 distinct CDR3 sequences, with approximately 17% observed a single time. Sequenced sample: blood. The source of these receptors is a woman aged 18 to 35 with Graves' ophthalmopathy. The conserved cysteine and the conserved F or W are not part of the CDR3 here. Clone size is stated in some rows and not others, as once, few, many or a class when expanded.

v_call	j_call	clone_size	cdr3_aa
TRBV30	TRBJ1-1	few	AWTGTGGTEAF
TRBV12-3/TRBV12-4	TRBJ1-2	few	AGSPTGLNYGYT
TRBV3-1	TRBJ2-7	many	ASSHSAGYEQY
TRBV7-2	TRBJ1-2	few	ASSLRGGAVYGCT
TRBV6-2/TRBV6-3	TRBJ2-5	few	ATSPGKGGETQY
TRBV7-9	TRBJ2-1	NA	ASSFARQGAYEQF
TRBV4-1	TRBJ2-1	few	ASSQDPAGGSYNEQF
TRBV4-3	TRBJ2-3	few	ASSQVSTDYTDMDTQY
TRBV9	TRBJ2-1	NA	ASGVSGRNYNEQF
TRBV5-4	TRBJ2-1	NA	ASSGMDEQF
TRBV29-1	TRBJ1-1	few	SVWQGGTEAF
TRBV5-1	TRBJ2-5	NA	ASSSLGTGGVETQY
TRBV5-4	TRBJ2-5	NA	ASSTARETQY
TRBV30	TRBJ1-6	few	AWSVARGPEGPLH
TRBV7-9	TRBJ2-7	many	ASAGYYEQY
TRBV20-1	TRBJ2-5	many	SARDFDRGQTQY
TRBV11-2	TRBJ2-5	NA	ASSLEVTGHQETQY
TRBV14	TRBJ2-5	NA	ASSQDFRRQETQY
TRBV6-2/TRBV6-3	TRBJ1-1	NA	ASTLGTGSEAF
TRBV28	TRBJ2-7	many	ASSLGQGAEQY
TRBV27	TRBJ2-7	many	ASSPRSPGEYEQY
TRBV11-2	TRBJ1-5	many	ASSLQGQGQPQH
TRBV6-1	TRBJ2-1	few	ASSVLGLAGGNEQF
TRBV12-3/TRBV12-4	TRBJ2-2	many	ASSLRGFTGELF
TRBV5-1	TRBJ2-4	once	ASSLDWTGGGGNIQY
TRBV19	TRBJ1-5	few	ASTRGKQPQH
TRBV5-1	TRBJ2-7	many	ASSGGGGQYEQY
TRBV11-3	TRBJ1-1	many	ASSLGDRGRTLNTEAF
TRBV4-3	TRBJ2-7	many	ASSQEVWASVDSYEQY
TRBV28	TRBJ1-1	few	ASSLGWGSADTEAF
TRBV30	TRBJ1-6	few	AWNGPHSYNSPLH
TRBV19	TRBJ2-7	NA	ASGLAGVVYEQY
TRBV5-4	TRBJ1-1	NA	ANSLAGTGGTEAF
TRBV25-1	TRBJ2-7	few	ASSGEGGSPYEQY
TRBV7-9	TRBJ1-2	NA	ASGYRDYGYT
TRBV5-1	TRBJ2-1	NA	ASSGTGEGSSGSLSYNEQF
TRBV28	TRBJ2-3	NA	ASSAFTRGGSTDTQY
TRBV15	TRBJ2-7	many	ATSREHNPSYEQY
TRBV3-1	TRBJ1-2	many	ASSQDRGIYGYT
TRBV7-7	TRBJ1-1	many	ASSRDLNTEAF
TRBV7-7	TRBJ2-1	NA	ASSLMSHNEQF
TRBV11-2	TRBJ2-6	NA	ASSLSSVVVWSGTGANVLT
TRBV2	TRBJ2-2	NA	ASSEWDSTELF
TRBV6-9	TRBJ1-1	NA	ASSYKGANTEAF
TRBV29-1	TRBJ2-7	many	SVAPAGPYEQY
TRBV19	TRBJ2-2	many	ASSIMSGGGAGELF
TRBV6-2/TRBV6-3	TRBJ2-1	many	ASSRLEGGKNEQF
TRBV11-1	TRBJ1-2	many	ASSSSDRPTGYT
TRBV10-3	TRBJ1-4	few	AISVNSGEKLF
TRBV6-1	TRBJ2-7	few	ASSEATREQY
TRBV14	TRBJ2-7	NA	ASSQGRGPYEQY
TRBV5-1	TRBJ1-1	NA	ASSLRPTNTEAF
TRBV4-2	TRBJ2-7	NA	ASSQYSGTSGRYEQY
TRBV18	TRBJ2-3	many	ASSPVEGRLLDTQY
TRBV5-6	TRBJ2-3	few	ASSLLRGRTDTQY